Listed here is a single T cell receptor (beta chain). The antigen remains undetermined. Only in-frame clones appear in the TCRdb table, and some are missing; sequencing was by immunoSEQ multiplex PCR. Of around 16,000 clones in the sample, approximately 70% were seen once. This entry belongs to a study of neoadjuvant anti-PD-1 for oral cavity cancer. Study-wide findings and caveats: Pretreatment Treg/Th17 ratio correlated inversely with post-treatment tumor clonality.

V was shortened by 5 bases and J by 2 bases, with 16 bases between the two germline ends. Germline V lookup: CDR1 GTSNPN, CDR2 SVGIG (reference sequence). The length of the CDR3 is 14 residues. The sequencing used PBMCs, collected before nivolumab (anti-PD-1) treatment. This clonotype was obtained from a person between 40 and 85 years old with oral cavity squamous cell carcinoma. This chain joins TRBV30 and TRBJ2-7; possible D gene TRBD2, 6 bases. The CDR3 DNA sequence: TGTGCCTGGGGGGTAGGAGGGAGTACCTACGAGCAGTACTTC. Translating it yields CAWGVGGSTYEQYF.